This record looks at one TCR beta chain sequence and its context. CDR3 size: 14 residues. Germline lookup yields CDR1 SEHNR and CDR2 FQNEAQ (reference sequence). This entry is derived from a study of monozygotic twins with inflammatory bowel disease. cDNA synthesis was performed in eight separate reactions for each sample. TCRdb reprocessed the 5' RACE reads; each CDR3 protein has one entry and no DNA is given. The sample is made up of 440,000 or so distinct CDR3 sequences, and the top ten hold 2% to 3% of it. The source is a human donor with ulcerative colitis or Crohn's disease, or a healthy co-twin of an affected twin (not recorded which). The rearrangement uses TRBV7-9 and TRBJ2-1; the D call of TRBD1 rests on TCRdb alone, since no DNA is present to check it. Sequencing used blood. The chain's CDR3 is CASSAGQTYNEQFF.